The 21 T cell receptor beta chains below were found in one sample sequenced in a study of blood T cell repertoires in COVID-19. The method was immunoSEQ multiplex PCR; TCRdb's version includes in-frame clones alone and lacks a portion of them. Of 290,000 or so clones in the sample, roughly 86% are singletons; the top ten hold about 2.7%. The sample consisted of PBMCs or T cells enriched from blood (not recorded which). The receptors come from a woman under 30 who had recovered from COVID-19.

CDR3: CAWIAGGPNTDTQYF. The DNA for the CDR3 is TGTGCCTGGATAGCGGGAGGGCCCAACACAGATACGCAGTATTTT. This sequence joins TRBV30 and TRBJ2-3; 11 nucleotides line up with TRBD2. The CDR3 is 15 residues long. V dropped 4 bases and J dropped 2; count of bases not matched to a gene: 5. Looked up from germline, CDR1 is GTSNPN and CDR2 is SVGIG (reference sequence).

The rearrangement joins TRBV15 to TRBJ2-3; 9 bases are shared with TRBD2. V gave up 0 bases and J gave up 6 bases; unmatched junction bases: 7. Germline-derived CDR1 and CDR2 are LNHNV and YYDKDF (reference sequence). This CDR3 has 16 amino acids. CDR3 residues: CATSREGRTSVDTQYF. The CDR3 bases are TGTGCCACCAGCAGAGAGGGCCGGACTAGCGTGGATACGCAGTATTTT.

This rearrangement joins TRBV10-2 to TRBJ2-1; 11 nucleotides align to TRBD2. Germline V gives CDR1 WSHSY, CDR2 SAAADI. The V segment lost 3 bases and the J segment 7 bases; nucleotides outside the gene matches: 5. The CDR3 sequence is 15 residues long. CDR3: CASSETSGSGNEQFF. The CDR3 DNA sequence: TGCGCCAGCAGTGAAACTAGCGGGAGCGGAAATGAGCAGTTCTTC.

The gene calls are TRBV15 and TRBJ2-3; the D gene is possibly TRBD2 (6 bases). V dropped 9 bases and J dropped 2 bases, with 18 bases sitting between them. The CDR3 covers 15 residues. The germline V gene encodes CDR1 LNHNV and CDR2 YYDKDF (reference sequence). CDR3 in DNA: TGTGCCACTCAACTGGGACTTTCGTCCACAGATACGCAGTATTTT. It translates to CATQLGLSSTDTQYF.

The chain combines TRBV10-3 with TRBJ1-3, with D possibly matching TRBD1 (6 bases). V shed 4 bases and J shed 4 bases, with 14 bases lying between them. This CDR3 spans 15 amino acids. Germline V gene sequence: CDR1 ENHRY, CDR2 SYGVKD. Written as DNA, the CDR3 is TGTGCCATCAGTGCTACCGGGACACTGGGAAACACCATATATTTT. This codes for CAISATGTLGNTIYF.

This rearrangement joins TRBV7-2 to TRBJ1-4; TRBD1 agrees at 9 bases. J gave up 2 bases and V 0 bases, and 1 base lay outside the gene matches. The CDR3 loop spans 16 amino acids. Germline V gene lookup returns CDR1 SGHTA and CDR2 FQGNSA. CDR3 residues: CASSLATGGTNEKLFF. The CDR3 nucleotides read TGTGCCAGCAGCTTAGCGACAGGGGGGACTAATGAAAAACTGTTTTTT.

V and J are TRBV6-5 and TRBJ2-2; D might be TRBD1 (5 bases). Germline V gene data show CDR1 as MNHEY and CDR2 as SVGAGI. The CDR3 contains 14 residues. The V gene lost 6 bases and the J gene lost 5 bases, with 13 bases spanning the gap. CDR3 residues: CASSRDRLTGELFF. DNA for the CDR3: TGTGCCAGCAGCCGCGACAGACTGACCGGGGAGCTGTTTTTT.

The V gene is TRBV28, the J gene TRBJ1-2, with a possible D match to TRBD1 (6 bases). This CDR3 has 15 amino acids. Trimming removed 5 bases from V and 3 bases from J, with 16 bases in between. Germline CDR1 is MDHEN and CDR2 is SYDVKM. For the CDR3, the DNA is TGTGCCAGCAGTCTAATAGGGGGGGTTGACTATGGCTACACCTTC. Translation gives CASSLIGGVDYGYTF.

J is TRBJ2-3 and V is TRBV4-1; TRBD2 matches at 13 bases. Unmatched junction bases numbered 4, after V lost 3 bases and J lost 1 base. The CDR3 totals 17 residues. The germline gives CDR1 MGHRA, CDR2 YSYEKL. The CDR3 protein is CASSQLGLAGGTDTQYF. CDR3 coding DNA: TGCGCCAGCAGCCAGCTAGGACTAGCGGGGGGCACAGATACGCAGTATTTT.

This chain joins TRBV11-2 and TRBJ2-1; 11 bases line up with TRBD1. The V segment lost 1 base and the J segment 5 bases; nucleotides outside the gene matches: 7. The CDR3 covers 17 residues. Germline V lookup: CDR1 SGHAT, CDR2 FQNNGV. For the CDR3, the DNA is TGTGCCAGCAGCTTAGTACGCCCGGGACAGGGGGACAATGAGCAGTTCTTC. Translation: CASSLVRPGQGDNEQFF.

The CDR3 DNA reads TGCGCCAGCAGCCTGAGGACAGGGCAGACCCAGTACTTC. Its protein product is CASSLRTGQTQYF. The rearrangement uses TRBV4-3 and TRBJ2-5; 8 bases map to TRBD1. This CDR3 comprises 13 residues. Germline trimming cut 4 bases from V and 6 bases from J; bases unmatched to any gene: 4. Germline V gene sequence: CDR1 LGHNA, CDR2 YSLEER.

The chain couples TRBV6-2 or TRBV6-3 to TRBJ2-3; tentatively, D is TRBD1 (5 bases). V was trimmed by 0 bases and J by 1 base, leaving 14 bases between them. Germline assignment: CDR1 MNHEY and CDR2 SVGEGT. The CDR3 has 17 amino acids. The CDR3 coding sequence is TGTGCCAGCAGTTACTCGACCCGCAGGGTTGGCACAGATACGCAGTATTTT. Residues: CASSYSTRRVGTDTQYF.

The chain uses TRBV18 and TRBJ1-5; D is uncertain. Trimming took 3 bases from V and 6 from J, leaving 9 bases between them. CDR1 is KGHSH, CDR2 LQKENI, per germline. This CDR3 region has 13 residues. The CDR3 sequence: CASSPREFQPQHF. In nucleotides, the CDR3 is TGTGCCAGCTCACCTCGGGAGTTTCAGCCCCAGCATTTT.

The chain is built from TRBV5-1 and TRBJ1-2; 7 nucleotides match TRBD1. Germline values: CDR1 SGHRS, CDR2 YFSETQ. The junction had 13 bases not matched to a gene; V was cut back by 4 bases and J by 7 bases. CDR3 length: 15 residues. The CDR3 protein is CASSLRGQQAAGYTF. In nucleotides, the CDR3 is TGCGCCAGCAGCCTAAGGGGACAGCAGGCGGCTGGCTACACCTTC.

V usage is TRBV28 and J usage is TRBJ2-3, with 8 bases matching TRBD1. CDR1 and CDR2 from the germline V gene are MDHEN and SYDVKM. With V trimmed by 2 bases and J by 3 bases, 1 base remained unmatched. The CDR3 covers 14 residues. CDR3 amino acids: CASSLRQGTDTQYF. DNA of the CDR3: TGTGCCAGCAGTTTACGACAGGGGACAGATACGCAGTATTTT.

The chain has TRBV10-3 and TRBJ2-7, with TRBD1 as a possible D gene (5 bases). Trimming cost V 0 bases and J 5 bases, with 14 bases left between them. The length of the CDR3 is 15 residues. Germline-derived CDR1 and CDR2 are ENHRY and SYGVKD. CDR3 nucleotides: TGTGCCATCAGTGAGTCGAGTCAGGGTTCGAACGAGCAGTACTTC. Protein sequence: CAISESSQGSNEQYF.

The rearrangement links TRBV6-5 to TRBJ1-2; 8 nucleotides match TRBD1. The V gene end was trimmed by 6 bases and the J gene end by 6 bases; junction bases not matched to a gene: 9. The V gene's germline CDR1 is MNHEY and CDR2 SVGAGI. The CDR3 spans 14 residues. CDR3 in DNA: TGTGCCAGCAGGACAGGGGCCCTACGGGATGGCTACACCTTC. Translation: CASRTGALRDGYTF.

V gene TRBV14 combines with J gene TRBJ2-1, with TRBD2 matching over 12 bases. Trimming took 4 bases from V and 9 from J; bases not matched to a gene: 7. Germline CDR1 SGHDN, CDR2 FVKESK. The CDR3 consists of 15 residues. The CDR3 nucleotides read TGTGCCAGCAGCCCGCTAGCGGGAGGGCCTAGTGAGCAGTTCTTC. As protein: CASSPLAGGPSEQFF.

This clone came up once. The V gene is TRBV30, the J gene TRBJ1-1, with a tentative D call TRBD1 (6 bases). The V end was cut by 3 bases, the J end by 0 bases, with 14 bases between. CDR3 length equals 15 residues. From germline, CDR1 is GTSNPN and CDR2 SVGIG (reference sequence). CDR3 bases: TGTGCCTGGAGCCCCTACAGGGTTATGAACACTGAAGCTTTCTTT. This codes for CAWSPYRVMNTEAFF.

This clone has just a few counts. This chain joins TRBV9 and TRBJ2-5; 7 nucleotides match TRBD1. The CDR3 is made up of 17 amino acids. With 0 bases clipped from V and 1 base from J, the junction kept 9 bases outside the gene matches. Germline loops: CDR1 SGDLS, CDR2 YYNGEE. The chain's CDR3 is CASSVAPSGTVQETQYF. The CDR3 region has the DNA TGTGCCAGCAGCGTAGCCCCCTCCGGGACAGTCCAAGAGACCCAGTACTTC.

The V and J genes are TRBV6-5 and TRBJ1-5; 10 bases line up with TRBD1. CDR1 and CDR2 (germline): MNHEY, SVGAGI. Germline trimming cut 6 bases from V and 6 bases from J; bases unmatched to any gene: 2. The CDR3 runs 13 residues. The chain's CDR3 is CASSDRGLQPQHF. In DNA, the CDR3 is TGTGCCAGCAGCGACAGGGGGCTTCAGCCCCAGCATTTT.